This is a list of T cell receptor beta chains from one sample in a study of blood T cell repertoires in COVID-19. Produced via immunoSEQ multiplex PCR; TCRdb's table is partial and in-frame only. The data hold around 220,000 clones, with around 82% observed a single time. The specimen sequenced was peripheral blood. The receptors stem from a woman older than 75 with active or convalescent COVID-19. CDR3s leave out the opening cysteine and the closing phenylalanine or tryptophan. The D gene is left open where the match is weak. Only part of the rows carry a size: once, few, many, or a class if the clone is expanded.

V gene: TRBV30; J gene: TRBJ1-1; D gene: TRBD1; clone size: .; CDR3 protein: AWSVRRQGPALNTEAF
V gene: TRBV20-1; J gene: TRBJ1-2; D gene: .; clone size: .; CDR3 protein: SARPYPGYT
V gene: TRBV3-1/TRBV3-2; J gene: TRBJ1-1; D gene: TRBD1; clone size: .; CDR3 protein: ASSPPRTGGTEAF
V gene: TRBV19; J gene: TRBJ1-5; D gene: TRBD1; clone size: .; CDR3 protein: ASSTGQINQPQH
V gene: TRBV2; J gene: TRBJ2-1; D gene: .; clone size: .; CDR3 protein: ASATGRANINEQF
V gene: TRBV6-5; J gene: TRBJ2-7; D gene: .; clone size: once; CDR3 protein: ASHDRGYEQY
V gene: TRBV19; J gene: TRBJ2-3; D gene: .; clone size: .; CDR3 protein: ASSGVRTTEPTDTQY
V gene: TRBV2; J gene: TRBJ1-1; D gene: .; clone size: .; CDR3 protein: ASTPGTINTEAF
V gene: TRBV18; J gene: TRBJ2-3; D gene: TRBD2; clone size: .; CDR3 protein: ASSPGLAGRGSTDTQY
V gene: TRBV3-1/TRBV3-2; J gene: TRBJ2-2; D gene: TRBD2; clone size: .; CDR3 protein: ASSQEFMWSGTRAGELF